A selection of T cell receptor beta chains follows, all from one sample in a study of shared clonotypes between healthy human individuals. The repertoire was sequenced with immunoSEQ multiplex PCR; TCRdb's copy has only in-frame clones and lacks some. The table lists 2 million to 2.5 million clones, around 90% of them singletons. What was sequenced was naive CD4+ T cells from PBMCs. These receptors were obtained from a man aged 18-30 years in good health. Some clones in this sample may be carry-over from other donors' samples. Each CDR3 is given with its conserved first and last residue. A D gene is named only where the DNA matches it firmly. Size tells how often a clone was seen (once, few, many) or the class of an expanded clone, and some rows leave it out.

D gene	clone size	V gene	J gene	CDR3 DNA	CDR3 protein
.	.	TRBV5-4	TRBJ1-2	TGTGCCAGCAGCGTCACCGGGACATTCTATGGCTACACCTTC	CASSVTGTFYGYTF
.	.	TRBV7-2	TRBJ1-3	TGTGCCAGCAGCTTAGCGCTTGGTCTCTCTGGAAACACCATATATTTT	CASSLALGLSGNTIYF
TRBD1	once	TRBV6-5	TRBJ1-2	TGTGCCAGCTCAGACAGGGTGGTGGGCTACACCTTC	CASSDRVVGYTF
.	.	TRBV21-1	TRBJ2-7	TGTGCCAGCTTCCAACTCCCCACTAGCTCCTACGAGCAGTACTTC	CASFQLPTSSYEQYF
.	.	TRBV6-6	TRBJ2-5	TGTGCCAGCAGGGGACCGGTGACCCAGTACTTC	CASRGPVTQYF
TRBD2	.	TRBV25-1	TRBJ2-7	TGTGCCAGCAGTCCCCCCGGGACTAGAAGCGAGCAGTACTTC	CASSPPGTRSEQYF
.	.	TRBV6-6	TRBJ1-4	TGTGCCACCTCGACAAGGACTAATGAAAAACTGTTTTTT	CATSTRTNEKLFF
TRBD1	.	TRBV5-1	TRBJ1-1	TGCGCCAGCAGCTTGGCCCCCAGGGGGTATCCTGAAGCTTTCTTT	CASSLAPRGYPEAFF
.	.	TRBV28	TRBJ2-1	TGTGCCAGCAGCCCGGGGGATGAGCAGTTCTTC	CASSPGDEQFF
TRBD2	.	TRBV7-8	TRBJ2-7	TGTGCCAGCAGCTTAGTGAGGACTAGTTTCGAGCAGTACTTC	CASSLVRTSFEQYF
.	.	TRBV5-1	TRBJ1-2	TGCGCCAGCAGCTTAGAGGCATCCGGTGGCTACACCTTC	CASSLEASGGYTF
.	few	TRBV28	TRBJ1-5	TGTGCCAGCAGTTTTAGGCCTCCACCGTGGCGGGGAGGACAGCCCCAGCATTTT	CASSFRPPPWRGGQPQHF
.	.	TRBV4-3	TRBJ2-7	TGCGCCAGCAGCCCGAGGGACGGCCAACTTTTCTACGAGCAGTACTTC	CASSPRDGQLFYEQYF
.	.	TRBV6-1	TRBJ2-3	TGTGCCAGCAGTGAACGTCGCGTGTTAACAGTCACAGATACGCAGTATTTT	CASSERRVLTVTDTQYF
.	.	TRBV2	TRBJ2-1	TGTGCCAGCAGTGAACAGGGGAGCTCCTACAATGAGCAGTTCTTC	CASSEQGSSYNEQFF
TRBD1	.	TRBV19	TRBJ2-7	TGTGCCAGTAGTCGACAGGGGAGAGGGGCCTACGAGCAGTACTTC	CASSRQGRGAYEQYF
TRBD2	.	TRBV19	TRBJ2-1	TGTGCCAGTAGTCCCCGGACTAGCGGGAGGGATGAGCAGTTCTTC	CASSPRTSGRDEQFF
TRBD2	.	TRBV19	TRBJ2-1	TGTGCCAGTAGTAGACTAGCGGGAGTAGGGAATGAGCAGTTCTTC	CASSRLAGVGNEQFF
.	.	TRBV28	TRBJ2-3	TGTGCCAGCAGTTTAGCCCAGGCTCTCGCAGATACGCAGTATTTT	CASSLAQALADTQYF
.	.	TRBV9	TRBJ1-2	TGTGCCAGCAGCGTAGATAGGCAGGGGTGGGGCTACACCTTC	CASSVDRQGWGYTF
.	.	TRBV18	TRBJ2-7	TGTGCCAGCTCACGAGGGGACACGGCCTACGAGCAGTACTTC	CASSRGDTAYEQYF
.	.	TRBV6-5	TRBJ2-1	TGTGCCAGCAGCGGTCGGGGGACTTCCAATGAGCAGTTCTTC	CASSGRGTSNEQFF
.	.	TRBV11-3	TRBJ2-3	TGTGCCAGCAGCTTAGATGGGGGCGGGATCGGGACAGATACGCAGTATTTT	CASSLDGGGIGTDTQYF